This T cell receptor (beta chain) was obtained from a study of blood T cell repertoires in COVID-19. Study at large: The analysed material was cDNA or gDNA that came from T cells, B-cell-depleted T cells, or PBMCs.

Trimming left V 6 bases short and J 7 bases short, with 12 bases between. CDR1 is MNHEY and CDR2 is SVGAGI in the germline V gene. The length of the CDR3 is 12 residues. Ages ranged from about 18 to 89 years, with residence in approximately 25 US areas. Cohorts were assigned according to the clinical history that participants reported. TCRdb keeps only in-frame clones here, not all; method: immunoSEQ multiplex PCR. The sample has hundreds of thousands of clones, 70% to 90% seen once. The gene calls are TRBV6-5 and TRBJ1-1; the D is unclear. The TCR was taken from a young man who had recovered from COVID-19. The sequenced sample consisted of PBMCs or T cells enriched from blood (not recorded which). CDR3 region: CASSPPPGEAFF. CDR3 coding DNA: TGTGCCAGCAGCCCCCCCCCGGGTGAAGCTTTCTTT.